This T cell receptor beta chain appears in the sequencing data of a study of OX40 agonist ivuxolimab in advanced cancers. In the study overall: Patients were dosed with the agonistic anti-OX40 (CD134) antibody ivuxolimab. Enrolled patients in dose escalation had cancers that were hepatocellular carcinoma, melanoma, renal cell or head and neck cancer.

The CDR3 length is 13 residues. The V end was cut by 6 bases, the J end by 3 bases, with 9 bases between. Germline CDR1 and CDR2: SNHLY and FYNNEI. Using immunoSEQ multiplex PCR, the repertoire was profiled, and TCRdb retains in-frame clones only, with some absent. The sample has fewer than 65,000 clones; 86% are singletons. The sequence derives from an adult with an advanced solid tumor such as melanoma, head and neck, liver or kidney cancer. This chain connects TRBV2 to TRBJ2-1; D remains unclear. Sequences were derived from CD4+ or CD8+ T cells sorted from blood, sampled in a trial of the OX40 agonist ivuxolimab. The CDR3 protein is CASSSTVYNEQFF. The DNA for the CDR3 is TGTGCCAGCAGCTCGACGGTCTACAATGAGCAGTTCTTC.